These 18 T cell receptor beta chains share one sample of origin, sequenced in a study of T cell responses to AZD1222 COVID-19 vaccine. Sequencing was performed with immunoSEQ multiplex PCR; in TCRdb, only in-frame clones are kept and a portion is missing. The table records 130,000 or so clones, 80% to 90% of them present only once. The source was peripheral blood, collected on day 0 of AZD1222 vaccination. The receptors were sampled from an adult in good health.

The rearrangement links TRBV19 to TRBJ1-4; TRBD1 agrees at 7 bases. CDR3 length: 17 residues. The germline gives CDR1 LNHDA, CDR2 SQIVND (reference sequence). Germline trimming cut 2 bases from V and 1 base from J; bases unmatched to any gene: 7. The CDR3 region has the DNA TGTGCCAGTAGTATAACAGGGGCCCGGGGAACTAATGAAAAACTGTTTTTT. Its translation: CASSITGARGTNEKLFF.

The V and J genes are TRBV2 and TRBJ1-3, with D unclear. V was trimmed by 7 bases and J by 2 bases, leaving 9 bases between them. This CDR3 is 13 amino acids long. Germline CDR1 SNHLY, CDR2 FYNNEI. CDR3 DNA sequence: TGTGCCAGCATCGAGGGTCCTGGAAACACCATATATTTT. It encodes CASIEGPGNTIYF.

The chain couples TRBV28 to TRBJ2-1; the D gene could be TRBD1 or TRBD2 (5 bases each). The V end was cut by 8 bases, the J end by 13 bases, with 15 bases between. Per germline, CDR1 MDHEN and CDR2 SYDVKM. The CDR3 loop spans 11 amino acids. CDR3 region: CASGETATQFF. The CDR3 DNA reads as TGTGCCAGCGGGGAGACAGCCACACAGTTCTTC.

This chain joins TRBV9 and TRBJ2-7; D not resolved. V lost 3 bases to trimming and J lost 3 bases, with 10 bases between them. The CDR3 covers 13 residues. From germline, CDR1 is SGDLS and CDR2 YYNGEE. The DNA of the CDR3 is TGTGCCAGCAGCGCCGCAGCAGGCTACGAGCAGTACTTC. Its protein is CASSAAAGYEQYF. Variable domain in full (rest from reference TRBV9 and TRBJ2-7): DSGVTQTPKHLITATGQRVTLRCSPRSGDLSVYWYQQSLDQGLQFLIQYYNGEERAKGNILERFSAQQFPDLHSELNLSSLELGDSALYFCASSAAAGYEQYFGPGTRLTVT.

The chain recombines TRBV6-5 with TRBJ2-7; weak D call: TRBD1 (5 bases). In germline, CDR1 is MNHEY, CDR2 SVGAGI. Trimming stripped 7 bases from V and 0 bases from J, with 13 bases between. This CDR3 comprises 14 residues. CDR3: CASTMGLTSYEQYF. CDR3 coding DNA: TGTGCCAGCACCATGGGGCTGACCTCCTACGAGCAGTACTTC.

The J gene is TRBJ1-1, the V gene TRBV20-1; D might be TRBD1 (5 bases). V dropped 2 bases and J dropped 6 bases, with 7 bases sitting between them. Looked up from germline, CDR1 is DFQATT and CDR2 is SNEGSKA (reference sequence). The CDR3 length is 11 residues. CDR3 coding DNA: TGCAGTGCTAGAAGGGGCGCTGAAGCTTTCTTT. This sequence encodes CSARRGAEAFF.

The V and J genes are TRBV15 and TRBJ2-1; 12 bases map to TRBD2. Trimming at V came to 0 bases and at J to 10 bases, leaving 7 bases not matched to a gene. This CDR3 is built from 16 residues. CDR1 LNHNV and CDR2 YYDKDF come from the germline V gene (reference sequence). The CDR3 DNA follows: TGTGCCACCAGCAGAGATTTACTAGCGGGGGGTCGGGAGCAGTTCTTC. It specifies CATSRDLLAGGREQFF.

The chain employs TRBV6-2 or TRBV6-3 and TRBJ1-1, with D hard to call. The CDR3 is 14 amino acids. Germline-derived CDR1 and CDR2 are MNHEY and SVGEGT. V was shortened by 2 bases and J by 1 base, with 8 bases between the two germline ends. This CDR3 is CASSYQAGNTEAFF. CDR3 bases: TGTGCCAGCAGTTACCAGGCGGGGAACACTGAAGCTTTCTTT.

V and J are TRBV4-3 and TRBJ2-1; 7 positions match TRBD2. Trimming cost V 1 base and J 14 bases; bases outside gene matches: 8. The germline V gene has CDR1 LGHNA and CDR2 YSLEER. The CDR3 is 13 residues long. CDR3 sequence (DNA): TGCGCCAGCAGCCAAGTTTCTTACGGGACTAAGTTCTTC. It specifies CASSQVSYGTKFF.

The chain joins TRBV7-9 to TRBJ2-3; the match to TRBD2 covers 9 bases. Germline lookup yields CDR1 SEHNR and CDR2 FQNEAQ (reference sequence). CDR3 size: 17 residues. With V trimmed by 0 bases and J by 0 bases, 4 bases remained unmatched. The CDR3 nucleotides are TGTGCCAGCAGCTTAGCTCCTAGCGGGACTAGCACAGATACGCAGTATTTT. It yields the protein CASSLAPSGTSTDTQYF.

This chain joins TRBV7-6 and TRBJ2-2, with 10 bases fitting TRBD2. Germline CDR1 reads SGHVS; CDR2 reads FNYEAQ. This CDR3 comprises 18 residues. V lost 3 bases, J lost 2 bases, and 9 bases stayed unmatched. The CDR3 region has the DNA TGTGCCAGCAGCTTGCTTAGCGGGGGGACCCCTAACACCGGGGAGCTGTTTTTT. This translates into CASSLLSGGTPNTGELFF.

The chain uses TRBV19 and TRBJ1-3; D might be TRBD1 (5 bases). The CDR3 spans 15 residues. V gave up 6 bases and J gave up 5 bases, with 17 bases separating them. The V gene's germline CDR1 is LNHDA and CDR2 SQIVND (reference sequence). This CDR3 is CASSLNTGARNTIYF. The CDR3 coding sequence is TGTGCCAGTAGCCTCAACACTGGGGCCCGAAACACCATATATTTT.

This clone was recorded only once. The chain employs TRBV27 and TRBJ1-4; D might be TRBD1 (6 bases). CDR3 length: 13 residues. Germline V gives CDR1 MNHEY, CDR2 SMNVEV (reference sequence). Trimming pared 8 bases from V and 4 bases from J, leaving 11 bases between. This chain's CDR3 is CASGDNNNEKLFF. DNA of the CDR3: TGTGCCAGCGGGGACAATAATAATGAAAAACTGTTTTTT.

The V and J genes are TRBV28 and TRBJ1-5, with D hard to call. CDR3 length: 16 residues. Germline CDR1 and CDR2: MDHEN and SYDVKM. V shed 6 bases and J shed 6 bases, with 21 bases lying between them. The CDR3 coding sequence is TGTGCCAGCAGGGGCTCTGGGCTGTTCCTAGGTCAGCCCCAGCATTTT. Amino acids: CASRGSGLFLGQPQHF.

The rearrangement links TRBV5-5 to TRBJ2-1; TRBD1 matches at 10 bases. This CDR3 region has 15 residues. The germline gives CDR1 SGHKS, CDR2 YYEKEE (reference sequence). V was clipped by 4 bases and J by 3 bases; unmatched bases: 4. The DNA for the CDR3 is TGTGCCAGCAGCCCCCGGACAGGGGGCTACAATGAGCAGTTCTTC. Translating it yields CASSPRTGGYNEQFF.

The V call is TRBV4-1, the J call TRBJ1-1, with 7 bases aligning to TRBD1. Germline CDR1 reads MGHRA; CDR2 reads YSYEKL. The CDR3 contains 14 residues. J lost 5 bases, V lost 2 bases, and 5 bases had no gene match. For the CDR3, the DNA is TGCGCCAGCAGCCAACTCTCCAGGGGGACTGAAGCTTTCTTT. Translated: CASSQLSRGTEAFF.

This rearrangement joins TRBV6-5 to TRBJ1-1; D uncertain. In germline, CDR1 is MNHEY, CDR2 SVGAGI. The CDR3 consists of 14 residues. The ends were cut back, 7 bases at V and 2 bases at J, with 14 bases in the middle. The CDR3 DNA sequence: TGTGCCAGCACTTCTCCCGGAGGTAACACTGAAGCTTTCTTT. It is translated as CASTSPGGNTEAFF.

The V and J genes are TRBV30 and TRBJ1-5, with D maybe TRBD1 (5 bases). V lost 7 bases to trimming and J lost 0 bases, with 19 bases between them. This CDR3 region has 16 residues. The germline V gene encodes CDR1 GTSNPN and CDR2 SVGIG (reference sequence). The CDR3 spells CAFKSGTYYSNQPQHF. DNA of the CDR3: TGTGCCTTCAAATCCGGGACCTATTATAGCAATCAGCCCCAGCATTTT.